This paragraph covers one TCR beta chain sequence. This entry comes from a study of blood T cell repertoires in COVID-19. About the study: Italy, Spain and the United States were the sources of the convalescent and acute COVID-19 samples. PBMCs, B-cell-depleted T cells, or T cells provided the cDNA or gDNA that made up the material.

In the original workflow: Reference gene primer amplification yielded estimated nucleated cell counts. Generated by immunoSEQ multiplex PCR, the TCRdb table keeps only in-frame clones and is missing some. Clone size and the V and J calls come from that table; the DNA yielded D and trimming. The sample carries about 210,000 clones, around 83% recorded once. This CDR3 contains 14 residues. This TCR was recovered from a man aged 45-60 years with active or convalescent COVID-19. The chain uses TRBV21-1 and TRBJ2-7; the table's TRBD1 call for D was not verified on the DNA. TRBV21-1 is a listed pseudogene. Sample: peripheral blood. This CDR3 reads CASSKTDLRAEQYF. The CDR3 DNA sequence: TGTGCCAGCAGCAAGACAGACCTCCGGGCCGAGCAGTACTTC.